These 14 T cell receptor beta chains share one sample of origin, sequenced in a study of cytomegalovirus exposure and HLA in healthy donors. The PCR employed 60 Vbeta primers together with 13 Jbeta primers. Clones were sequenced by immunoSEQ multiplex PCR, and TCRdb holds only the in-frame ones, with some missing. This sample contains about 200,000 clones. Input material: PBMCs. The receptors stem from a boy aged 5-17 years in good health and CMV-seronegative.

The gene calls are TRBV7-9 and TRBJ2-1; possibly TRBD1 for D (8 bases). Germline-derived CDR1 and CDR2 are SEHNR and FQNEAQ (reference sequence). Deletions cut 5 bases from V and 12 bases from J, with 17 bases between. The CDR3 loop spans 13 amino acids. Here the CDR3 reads CASSPTGGVSQFF. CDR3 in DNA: TGTGCCAGCAGCCCTACAGGGGGGGTTTCGCAGTTCTTC.

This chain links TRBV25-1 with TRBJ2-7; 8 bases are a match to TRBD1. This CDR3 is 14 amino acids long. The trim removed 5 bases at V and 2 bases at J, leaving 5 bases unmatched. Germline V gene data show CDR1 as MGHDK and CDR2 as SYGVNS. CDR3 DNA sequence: TGTGCCAGCAGTTGGACAGGGCCCCCCTACGAGCAGTACTTC. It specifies CASSWTGPPYEQYF.

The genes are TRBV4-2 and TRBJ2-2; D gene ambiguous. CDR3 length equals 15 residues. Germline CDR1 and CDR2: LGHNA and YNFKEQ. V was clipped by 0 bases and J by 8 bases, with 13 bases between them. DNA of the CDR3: TGTGCCAGCAGCCAAGATGGCTCTTACCTGGGGGAGCTGTTTTTT. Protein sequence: CASSQDGSYLGELFF.

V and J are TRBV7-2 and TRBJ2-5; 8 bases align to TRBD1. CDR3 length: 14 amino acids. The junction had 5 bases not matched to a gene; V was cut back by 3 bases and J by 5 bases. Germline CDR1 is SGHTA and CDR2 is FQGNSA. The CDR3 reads CASSLQGARETQYF. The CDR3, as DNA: TGTGCCAGCAGCTTGCAGGGGGCAAGGGAGACCCAGTACTTC.

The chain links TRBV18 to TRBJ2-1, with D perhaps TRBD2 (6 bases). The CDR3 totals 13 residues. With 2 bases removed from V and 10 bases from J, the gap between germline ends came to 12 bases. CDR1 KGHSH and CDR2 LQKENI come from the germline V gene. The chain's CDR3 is CASSPSEGKEQFF. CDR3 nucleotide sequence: TGTGCCAGCTCACCATCGGAGGGCAAGGAGCAGTTCTTC.

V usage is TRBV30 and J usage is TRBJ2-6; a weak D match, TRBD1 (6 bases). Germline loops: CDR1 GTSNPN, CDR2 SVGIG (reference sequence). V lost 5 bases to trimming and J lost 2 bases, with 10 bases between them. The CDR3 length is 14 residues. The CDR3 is CAWFSGAGANVLTF. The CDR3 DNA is TGTGCCTGGTTCTCAGGGGCTGGGGCCAACGTCCTGACTTTC.

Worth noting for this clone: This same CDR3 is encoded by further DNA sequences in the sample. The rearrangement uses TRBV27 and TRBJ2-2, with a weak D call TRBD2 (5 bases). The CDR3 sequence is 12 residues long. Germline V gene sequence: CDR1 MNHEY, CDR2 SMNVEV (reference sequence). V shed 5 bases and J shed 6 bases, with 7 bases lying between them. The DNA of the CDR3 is TGTGCCAGCAGTCTGCGGGCCGGGGAGCTGTTTTTT. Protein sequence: CASSLRAGELFF.

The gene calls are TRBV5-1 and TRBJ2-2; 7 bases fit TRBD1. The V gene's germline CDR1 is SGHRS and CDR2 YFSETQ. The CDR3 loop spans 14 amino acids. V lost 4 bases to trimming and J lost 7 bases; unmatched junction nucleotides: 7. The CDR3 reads CASSATTGNGELFF. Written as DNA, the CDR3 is TGCGCCAGCAGCGCCACGACAGGGAACGGGGAGCTGTTTTTT.

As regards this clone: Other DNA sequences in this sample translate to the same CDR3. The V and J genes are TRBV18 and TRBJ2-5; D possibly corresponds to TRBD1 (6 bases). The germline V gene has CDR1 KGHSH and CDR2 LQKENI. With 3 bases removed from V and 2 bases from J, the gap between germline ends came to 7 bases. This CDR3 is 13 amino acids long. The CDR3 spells CASSPGQQETQYF. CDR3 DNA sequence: TGTGCCAGCTCACCCGGACAGCAAGAGACCCAGTACTTC.

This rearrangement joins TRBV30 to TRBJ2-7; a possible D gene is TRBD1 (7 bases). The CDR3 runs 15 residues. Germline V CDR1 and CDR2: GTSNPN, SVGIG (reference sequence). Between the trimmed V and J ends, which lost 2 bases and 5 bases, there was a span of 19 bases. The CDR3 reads CAWSPNRGGWHEQYF. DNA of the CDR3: TGTGCCTGGAGTCCGAACAGGGGAGGCTGGCACGAGCAGTACTTC.

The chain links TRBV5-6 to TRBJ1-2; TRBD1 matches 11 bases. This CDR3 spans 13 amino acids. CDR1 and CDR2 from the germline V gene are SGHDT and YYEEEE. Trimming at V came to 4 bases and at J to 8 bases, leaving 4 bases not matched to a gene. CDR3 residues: CASSPDRGHGYTF. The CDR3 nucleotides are TGTGCCAGCAGCCCGGACAGGGGGCACGGCTACACCTTC.

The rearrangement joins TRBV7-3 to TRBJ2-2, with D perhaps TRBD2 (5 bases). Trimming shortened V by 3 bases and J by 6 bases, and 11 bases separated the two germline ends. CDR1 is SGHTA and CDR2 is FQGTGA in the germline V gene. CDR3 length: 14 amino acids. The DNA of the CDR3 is TGTGCCAGCAGCTTCGAGGGTACAGCCGGGGAGCTGTTTTTT. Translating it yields CASSFEGTAGELFF.

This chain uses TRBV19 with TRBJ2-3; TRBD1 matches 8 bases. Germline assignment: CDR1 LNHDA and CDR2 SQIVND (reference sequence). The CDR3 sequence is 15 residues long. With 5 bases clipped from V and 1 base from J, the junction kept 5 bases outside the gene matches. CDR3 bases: TGTGCCAGTAGTCCCCGGACAGGGCGCACAGATACGCAGTATTTT. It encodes CASSPRTGRTDTQYF.

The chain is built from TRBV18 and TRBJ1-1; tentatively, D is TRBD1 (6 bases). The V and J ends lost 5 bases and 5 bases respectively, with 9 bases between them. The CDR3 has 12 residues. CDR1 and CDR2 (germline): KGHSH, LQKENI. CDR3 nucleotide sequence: TGTGCCAGCTCAGGGCAGGGGACTGAAGCTTTCTTT. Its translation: CASSGQGTEAFF.